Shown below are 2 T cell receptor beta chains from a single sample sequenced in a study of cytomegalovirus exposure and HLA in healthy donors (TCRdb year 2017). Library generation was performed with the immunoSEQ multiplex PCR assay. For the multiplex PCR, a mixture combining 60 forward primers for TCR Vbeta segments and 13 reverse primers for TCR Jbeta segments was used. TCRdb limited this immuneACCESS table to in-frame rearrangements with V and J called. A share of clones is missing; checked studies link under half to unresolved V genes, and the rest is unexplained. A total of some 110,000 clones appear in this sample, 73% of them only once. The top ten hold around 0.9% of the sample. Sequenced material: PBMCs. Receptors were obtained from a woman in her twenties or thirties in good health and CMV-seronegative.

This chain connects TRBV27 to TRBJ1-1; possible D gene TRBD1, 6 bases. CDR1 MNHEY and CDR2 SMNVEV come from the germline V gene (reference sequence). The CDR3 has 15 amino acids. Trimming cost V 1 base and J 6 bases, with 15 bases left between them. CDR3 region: CASSLYSTGHAEAFF. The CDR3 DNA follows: TGTGCCAGCAGTTTATATAGTACAGGGCATGCTGAAGCTTTCTTT.

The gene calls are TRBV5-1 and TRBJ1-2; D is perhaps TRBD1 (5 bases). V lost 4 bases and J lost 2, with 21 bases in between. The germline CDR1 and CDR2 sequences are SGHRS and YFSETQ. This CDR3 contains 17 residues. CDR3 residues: CASSARPWGGPNYGYTF. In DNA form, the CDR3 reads TGCGCCAGCAGCGCGCGTCCGTGGGGGGGTCCCAACTATGGCTACACCTTC.